Listed here are 6 T cell receptor beta chains from one sample, sequenced in a study of low-dose radiotherapy and immunotherapy resistance in tumors (dated 2022 in TCRdb). These reads were obtained on an Illumina HiSeq 2500. First-strand cDNA was synthesized with Superscript III and a set of TRAV- and TRBV-specific primers, covering both TCRalpha and TCRbeta chains. TCRs were amplified for 20 to 25 PCR cycles with Phusion, using a constant-region primer paired with the adapter attached to the V primers. TCRdb trimmed public reads at Q25 via fastp, called clones via MiXCR and kept in-frame beta chains. Here each entry gathers all rows of one CDR3 protein and keeps the most common genes and DNA. Here the sample has 30,000 or so distinct CDR3 sequences; about 49% occur a single time. The ten largest clones add up to approximately 5.3% of the sample. This specimen's time point label, interpreted: after trial treatment. Explained via the paper, the treatment or condition label denotes: LDRT plus nivolumab, ipilimumab, low-dose cyclophosphamide and aspirin (RACIN trial).

The input for sequencing was PBMCs, taken after low-dose radiotherapy plus immunotherapy. These receptors came from a male donor with gallbladder cancer.

This clonotype has ten or more counts. The V call is TRBV6-1, the J call TRBJ1-5, with a possible D match to TRBD1 (5 bases). The germline V gene encodes CDR1 MNHNS and CDR2 SASEGT. The CDR3 spans 13 residues. V was cut by 6 bases and J by 2 bases, with 8 bases left in between. As DNA, the CDR3 is TGTGCCAGCAGCCGGGACCGCAATCAGCCCCAGCATTTT. Residues: CASSRDRNQPQHF.

In its sample, this clonotype was seen many times. The chain couples TRBV30 to TRBJ1-4; the D gene is possibly TRBD1 (5 bases). The V end lost 3 bases, the J end lost 5 bases, and 13 bases lay between the germline ends. Per germline, CDR1 GTSNPN and CDR2 SVGIG (reference sequence). This CDR3 comprises 14 residues. The CDR3 loop is CAWRSWDGNEKLFF. CDR3 DNA sequence: TGTGCCTGGAGGTCGTGGGACGGAAATGAAAAACTGTTTTTT.

By proportion, this clonotype is medium-sized. V gene TRBV6-2 or TRBV6-3 combines with J gene TRBJ2-1; 10 bases align to TRBD2. V lost 6 bases, J lost 4 bases, and 6 bases stayed unmatched. The CDR3 length is 15 residues. The germline CDR1 and CDR2 sequences are MNHEY and SVGEGT. The CDR3: CASREAAGGYNEQFF. CDR3 DNA sequence: TGTGCCAGCAGAGAAGCAGCGGGGGGGTACAATGAGCAGTTCTTC.

In its sample, this clonotype ranks as medium-sized. This rearrangement joins TRBV5-1 to TRBJ2-7; the D is unclear. The germline V gene encodes CDR1 SGHRS and CDR2 YFSETQ. V was cut by 2 bases and J by 2 bases, with 11 bases left in between. This CDR3 has 14 amino acids. DNA for the CDR3: TGCGCCAGCAGCTTCTATGGGGTCCCCTACGAGCAGTACTTC. Translating it yields CASSFYGVPYEQYF.

This clonotype was seen a single time. The CDR3: CAWSVPYEQFF. In nucleotides, the CDR3 is TGTGCCTGGAGTGTACCCTATGAGCAGTTCTTC. The chain recombines TRBV30 with TRBJ2-1; unclear D gene. V was pared by 0 bases and J by 8 bases, with 5 bases between. The CDR3 extends over 11 amino acids. Looked up from germline, CDR1 is GTSNPN and CDR2 is SVGIG (reference sequence).

The rearrangement joins TRBV7-7 to TRBJ2-1, with a possible D match to TRBD2 (6 bases). V dropped 5 bases and J dropped 2 bases, with 13 bases sitting between them. Looked up from germline, CDR1 is SSHAT and CDR2 is FNYEAQ (reference sequence). The CDR3 loop spans 15 amino acids. The CDR3: CASSPGEAAYNEQFF. DNA of the CDR3: TGTGCCAGCAGCCCCGGGGAGGCGGCCTACAATGAGCAGTTCTTC.